This TCR beta chain is from a study of OX40 agonist ivuxolimab in advanced cancers. Describing the broader study: Ivuxolimab was a fully human IgG2 agonistic monoclonal antibody targeting the costimulatory receptor OX40 (CD134). Intravenous ivuxolimab was administered to patients every 2 weeks at six dose levels: 0.01, 0.1, 0.3, 1.5, 3 and 10 mg/kg. Of the approximately 50 dose-escalation patients, hepatocellular carcinoma was present in 19, melanoma in around 15, renal cell carcinoma in 9 and head and neck cancer in 9. In the dose-escalation cohort, 82.7% of patients were male, and the mean age was approximately 55 years, with a range of 23 to 79. Patients were allowed to have had prior anti-PD-1, anti-PD-L1 or anti-CTLA-4 therapy, and less than 45% of the dose-escalation patients had previously received checkpoint inhibitors. Partial responses occurred in three dose-escalation patients: two with cutaneous melanoma and one with hepatocellular carcinoma. The point of sequencing TCRbeta in the periphery was to test whether ivuxolimab changed TCR sequence diversity and drove clonal T-cell expansion. The paper covers the monotherapy dose-escalation part of the phase I ivuxolimab trial, which included N of about 56 patients.

Trimming takes 4 bases from V and 2 bases from J, and the germline ends sit 4 bases apart. The germline V gene yields SGHDT for CDR1 and YYEEEE for CDR2. Taken from cysteine to phenylalanine, the CDR3 has 12 residues. Only CDR3 DNA is held: 36 bases, read in frame from base 1. Patients with autoimmune disease history or receiving systemic immunosuppression were excluded from the trial. Peripheral blood for TCR sequencing was collected from all dose cohorts at baseline, on cycle 4 day 1, and on cycle 7 day 1. The samples were taken from a phase I, first-in-human, multicenter, open-label dose-escalation trial of ivuxolimab. Adults with locally advanced or metastatic melanoma, renal cell carcinoma, hepatocellular carcinoma or head and neck squamous cell carcinoma were enrolled in the trial. Before TCR sequencing, CD4+ and CD8+ T cells were separately sorted from peripheral blood. Genomic DNA was isolated from the sorted cells so that the TCRbeta CDR3 region could be sequenced. The immunoSEQ Assay was used to sequence the TCRbeta CDR3 regions. Not all clones reach the TCRdb copy of this immuneACCESS table, which keeps in-frame sequences only. Checked studies attribute under half of the gap to unresolved V genes and leave the rest unexplained. The sample records around 12,000 clones, approximately 85% of which are singletons. The ten largest clonotypes hold roughly 40% of the sample.

On the study overall, not on this receptor specifically: Low levels of normalized T-cell clonal expansion were also seen in some nonresponding patients. In the 0.1-3.0 mg/kg groups, partial responders were among the patients with the lowest normalized peripheral clonal expansion, particularly in CD8+ T cells. The antigen specificity of the peripheral T cells that underwent clonal expansion was not determined. After ivuxolimab, CD8+ T cells had more expanded clones than CD4+ T cells on average. At doses of 0.1 to 3.0 mg/kg, clonal expansion of both CD4+ and CD8+ T cells in blood was seen between baseline and week 6.

A note on this clone: There is no known antigen for this receptor. Base qualities are not at hand, and no much larger clone is one base apart.

The V and J segments used are TRBV5-6 and TRBJ1-5; confidence is insufficient to name the D gene. The sequencing here drew on CD4+ or CD8+ T cells sorted from blood, taken in a trial of the OX40 agonist ivuxolimab. The clonotype originates from an adult with an advanced solid tumor such as melanoma, head and neck, liver or kidney cancer. The nucleotides are TGTGCCAGCAGCAGGGGCAATCAGCCCCAGCATTTT. It translates to CASSRGNQPQHF. Where the CDR3 stops, the reference TRBV5-6 and TRBJ1-5 genes take over; the full variable domain is DAGVTQSPTHLIKTRGQQVTLRCSPKSGHDTVSWYQQALGQGPQFIFQYYEEEERQRGNFPDRFSGHQFPNYSSELNVNALLLGDSALYLCASSRGNQPQHFGDGTRLSIL.